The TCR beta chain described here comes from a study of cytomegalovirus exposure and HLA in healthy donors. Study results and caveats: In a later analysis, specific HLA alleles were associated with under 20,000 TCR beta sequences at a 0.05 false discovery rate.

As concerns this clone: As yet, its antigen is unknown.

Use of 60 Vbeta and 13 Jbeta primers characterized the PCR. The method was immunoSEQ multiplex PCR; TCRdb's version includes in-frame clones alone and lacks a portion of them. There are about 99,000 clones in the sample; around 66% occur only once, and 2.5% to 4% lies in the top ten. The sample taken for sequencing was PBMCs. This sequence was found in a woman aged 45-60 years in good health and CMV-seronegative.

The CDR3 sequence: CASSYLREGSGELFF. The CDR3 bases are TGTGCCAGCAGTTACTTGCGGGAGGGTTCCGGGGAGCTGTTTTTT. The rearrangement joins TRBV6-5 to TRBJ2-2; 9 nucleotides line up with TRBD2. Per germline, CDR1 MNHEY and CDR2 SVGAGI. The length of the CDR3 is 15 residues. Trimming removed 1 base from V and 6 bases from J; junction bases left unmatched: 3.